Detailed here is one T cell receptor beta chain. Sequenced by immunoSEQ multiplex PCR; TCRdb stores in-frame clones only, minus some. Counted here are about 140,000 clones, 85% to 95% occurring once; the ten biggest clones make up 6% to 7%. The data were taken from a study of T cell responses to AZD1222 COVID-19 vaccine. V trimming: 0 bases; J trimming: 3 bases; junction bases outside the gene matches: 14. The CDR3 consists of 21 residues. The chain links TRBV23-1 to TRBJ2-2; TRBD1 agrees at 12 bases. TRBV23-1 is an ORF, and what it does is uncertain. The sequenced sample was peripheral blood, obtained 28 days after the second AZD1222 dose. The sequence came from an adult who received the AZD1222 COVID-19 vaccine. The CDR3 loop reads CASSQSLSWGQGASDTGELFF. The CDR3 DNA follows: TGCGCCAGCAGTCAATCGTTGTCTTGGGGACAGGGGGCGAGCGACACCGGGGAGCTGTTTTTT.